Listed below are T cell receptor beta chains from one sample, sequenced in a study of immune evolution from preneoplasia to lung adenocarcinoma. The repertoire was sequenced with immunoSEQ multiplex PCR; TCRdb's copy has only in-frame clones and lacks some. The table includes thousands of clones, 65% to 75% detected once. The sequencing sample was made of FFPE adjacent normal lung tissue. These receptors originate from a donor at least 70 years old with lung adenocarcinoma. The CDR3 runs from the conserved cysteine through the conserved F or W. The D gene is left open where the match is weak. Clone size is not always given. Where it is, it says once, few, many or a class for expanded clones.

d_call: TRBD1
clone_size: .
j_call: TRBJ2-7
v_call: TRBV18
cdr3_length: 14
cdr3_nt: TGTGCCAGCTCACCAGGGACAGGGTATTACGAGCAGTACTTC
cdr3_aa: CASSPGTGYYEQYF

d_call: .
clone_size: .
j_call: TRBJ2-5
v_call: TRBV27
cdr3_length: 15
cdr3_nt: TGTGCCAGCAGTTTATTTGGGACATCACCATGGGCCCAGTACTTC
cdr3_aa: CASSLFGTSPWAQYF

d_call: .
clone_size: .
j_call: TRBJ2-2
v_call: TRBV7-6
cdr3_length: 13
cdr3_nt: TGTGCTTTTCGGGAGAGGGGGACCGGGGAGCTGTTTTTT
cdr3_aa: CAFRERGTGELFF

d_call: TRBD1
clone_size: .
j_call: TRBJ1-2
v_call: TRBV30
cdr3_length: 12
cdr3_nt: TGTGCCTGGGTGGGACAGGCAGCTGGCTACACCTTC
cdr3_aa: CAWVGQAAGYTF

d_call: .
clone_size: few
j_call: TRBJ2-5
v_call: TRBV11-3
cdr3_length: 14
cdr3_nt: TGTGCCAGCAGCCTCGGACCCGACCAAGAGACCCAGTACTTC
cdr3_aa: CASSLGPDQETQYF

d_call: .
clone_size: .
j_call: TRBJ2-6
v_call: TRBV9
cdr3_length: 16
cdr3_nt: TGTGCCAGCAGCGTCGCCGGTGACTCTGGGGCCAACGTCCTGACTTTC
cdr3_aa: CASSVAGDSGANVLTF

d_call: TRBD1
clone_size: .
j_call: TRBJ2-1
v_call: TRBV6-6
cdr3_length: 14
cdr3_nt: TGTGCCAGCAATAACCGGGACAGGGCCAATGAGCAGTTCTTC
cdr3_aa: CASNNRDRANEQFF

d_call: .
clone_size: .
j_call: TRBJ1-1
v_call: TRBV7-9
cdr3_length: 15
cdr3_nt: TGTGCCAGCAGCTTAGGGAGCACATTGAACACTGAAGCTTTCTTT
cdr3_aa: CASSLGSTLNTEAFF

d_call: .
clone_size: .
j_call: TRBJ1-6
v_call: TRBV10-3
cdr3_length: 13
cdr3_nt: TGTGCCATCAGTGACCGGGAGGATTCACCCCTCCACTTT
cdr3_aa: CAISDREDSPLHF

d_call: .
clone_size: once
j_call: TRBJ2-7
v_call: TRBV6-1
cdr3_length: 14
cdr3_nt: TGTGCCAGCAGTCTCCGTGGAGGGGCTCACGAGCAGTACTTC
cdr3_aa: CASSLRGGAHEQYF

d_call: TRBD1
clone_size: once
j_call: TRBJ2-1
v_call: TRBV28
cdr3_length: 15
cdr3_nt: TGTGCCAGCACCACAACCGGGACAGAATACAATGAGCAGTTCTTC
cdr3_aa: CASTTTGTEYNEQFF

d_call: .
clone_size: .
j_call: TRBJ1-1
v_call: TRBV10-3
cdr3_length: 11
cdr3_nt: TGTGCCATCAAGGGTTACACTGAAGCTTTCTTT
cdr3_aa: CAIKGYTEAFF

d_call: .
clone_size: .
j_call: TRBJ1-4
v_call: TRBV7-2
cdr3_length: 13
cdr3_nt: TGTGCCAGCAGCTTAGTGTTAAATGAAAAACTGTTTTTT
cdr3_aa: CASSLVLNEKLFF

d_call: .
clone_size: .
j_call: TRBJ1-2
v_call: TRBV29-1
cdr3_length: 11
cdr3_nt: TGCAGCGTCGCGGCAAACTATGGCTACACCTTC
cdr3_aa: CSVAANYGYTF

d_call: .
clone_size: .
j_call: TRBJ2-5
v_call: TRBV29-1
cdr3_length: 15
cdr3_nt: TGCAGCGTCGGCCAGGCAGGCGGTACCGGGGAGACCCAGTACTTC
cdr3_aa: CSVGQAGGTGETQYF

d_call: .
clone_size: few
j_call: TRBJ1-1
v_call: TRBV28
cdr3_length: 15
cdr3_nt: TGTGCCAGCAGAGGGCGGGAGACGGTGAACACTGAAGCTTTCTTT
cdr3_aa: CASRGRETVNTEAFF

d_call: TRBD1
clone_size: .
j_call: TRBJ1-2
v_call: TRBV28
cdr3_length: 15
cdr3_nt: TGTGCCAGCAGTTTTAGGGGCAGGGGGCGCGGTGGCTACACCTTC
cdr3_aa: CASSFRGRGRGGYTF

d_call: .
clone_size: .
j_call: TRBJ1-1
v_call: TRBV9
cdr3_length: 13
cdr3_nt: TGTGCCAGCAGCTCCCGACGGGGAACTGAAGCTTTCTTT
cdr3_aa: CASSSRRGTEAFF

d_call: TRBD1
clone_size: .
j_call: TRBJ2-1
v_call: TRBV12-5
cdr3_length: 16
cdr3_nt: TGTGCTAGTGGCCCCGGGACAGCCAGTTTCTACAATGAGCAGTTCTTC
cdr3_aa: CASGPGTASFYNEQFF

d_call: .
clone_size: .
j_call: TRBJ2-6
v_call: TRBV5-1
cdr3_length: 16
cdr3_nt: TGCGCCAGCAGCTTGTTGCCCGGCTCTGGGGCCAACGTCCTGACTTTC
cdr3_aa: CASSLLPGSGANVLTF

d_call: .
clone_size: .
j_call: TRBJ1-1
v_call: TRBV9
cdr3_length: 14
cdr3_nt: TGTGCCAGCAGCGTAGTCGTACTTTGGACTGAAGCTTTCTTT
cdr3_aa: CASSVVVLWTEAFF

d_call: TRBD2
clone_size: .
j_call: TRBJ2-3
v_call: TRBV14
cdr3_length: 17
cdr3_nt: TGTGCCAGCAGCCAGGCTACGACTAGCGGGGGGCAAGATACGCAGTATTTT
cdr3_aa: CASSQATTSGGQDTQYF

d_call: .
clone_size: .
j_call: TRBJ1-6
v_call: TRBV6-5
cdr3_length: 15
cdr3_nt: TGTGCCAGCAGACAGGGCGGGGATTCGAGAAGACCCCTCCACTTT
cdr3_aa: CASRQGGDSRRPLHF

d_call: TRBD1
clone_size: few
j_call: TRBJ1-3
v_call: TRBV28
cdr3_length: 13
cdr3_nt: TGTGCCAGCACGGGACAGATACAGGACACCATATATTTT
cdr3_aa: CASTGQIQDTIYF